The next 18 T cell receptor beta chains were all read from a single sample in a study of early T cells in non-severe SARS-CoV-2 infection. Using its own MiXCR run on the 5' RACE reads, TCRdb lists one record per CDR3 protein. In the table there are about 48,000 distinct CDR3 sequences, 5.6% of which are singletons. Sequencing was performed on whole blood. These receptors all stem from an adult who was a healthcare worker with PCR-confirmed SARS-CoV-2 infection or an uninfected control (not recorded which).

The J gene is TRBJ1-1, the V gene TRBV6-1; no reliable D call. The CDR3 contains 12 residues. The V gene lost 6 bases and the J gene lost 11 bases, with 16 bases spanning the gap. In germline, CDR1 is MNHNS, CDR2 SASEGT. CDR3 nucleotide sequence: TGTGCCAGCAGGGGTAGTTCATGGCAGGCTTTCTTT. Amino acids: CASRGSSWQAFF.

V usage is TRBV6-5 and J usage is TRBJ1-6; 8 nucleotides match TRBD1. There are 14 residues in the CDR3. The junction had 7 bases not matched to a gene; V was cut back by 6 bases and J by 9 bases. The germline V gene encodes CDR1 MNHEY and CDR2 SVGAGI. CDR3 nucleotide sequence: TGTGCCAGCAGACCCCAGGGGGCAGCTTCACCCCTCCACTTT. It translates to CASRPQGAASPLHF.

This clonotype was counted at least ten times. This chain joins TRBV6-1 and TRBJ1-1; D gene unclear. V shed 3 bases and J shed 4 bases, with 3 bases lying between them. Germline loops: CDR1 MNHNS, CDR2 SASEGT. This CDR3 spans 11 amino acids. The CDR3 region has the DNA TGTGCCAGCAGTGACCCCACTGAAGCTTTCTTT. This translates into CASSDPTEAFF.

This clonotype has at least ten counts. The CDR3 loop reads CSARDRRSTGELFF. The CDR3 DNA reads as TGCAGTGCTAGAGATCGGCGGTCCACCGGGGAGCTGTTTTTT. This chain links TRBV20-1 with TRBJ2-2; no firm D call. Germline CDR1 and CDR2: DFQATT and SNEGSKA (reference sequence). The CDR3 has 14 amino acids. Trimming shortened V by 0 bases and J by 4 bases, and 9 bases separated the two germline ends.

This clonotype was counted many times. The V call is TRBV20-1, the J call TRBJ2-4; TRBD1 might be the D (5 bases). The CDR3 contains 16 residues. CDR1 and CDR2 from the germline V gene are DFQATT and SNEGSKA (reference sequence). V dropped 3 bases and J dropped 0 bases, with 15 bases sitting between them. The DNA for the CDR3 is TGCAGTGCTAGGATTGGGCAGGGATTAGCCAAAAACATTCAGTACTTC. Its protein is CSARIGQGLAKNIQYF.

The chain uses TRBV6-1 and TRBJ2-4, with D possibly TRBD2 on 7 matching bases. The CDR3 is made up of 18 amino acids. Trimming took off 4 bases at V and 4 bases at J, with 23 bases between the two ends. Germline V gene sequence: CDR1 MNHNS, CDR2 SASEGT. CDR3 in DNA: TGTGCCAGCAGTGGAGGGGGGGAAGGGCTTACAACAAAAAACATTCAGTACTTC. This encodes CASSGGGEGLTTKNIQYF.

This clonotype has at least ten counts. The chain has TRBV6-5 and TRBJ2-7, with D maybe TRBD1 (6 bases). Between the trimmed V and J ends, which lost 5 bases and 6 bases, there was a span of 17 bases. This CDR3 contains 14 residues. The germline V gene encodes CDR1 MNHEY and CDR2 SVGAGI. CDR3 sequence reads: CASSPLQGQAEQYF. For the CDR3, the DNA is TGTGCCAGCAGTCCTCTACAGGGCCAGGCCGAGCAGTACTTC.

This clonotype appeared many times. The chain couples TRBV10-3 to TRBJ2-7, with D perhaps matching TRBD1 (6 bases). The CDR3 has 14 residues. V lost 2 bases and J 1 base, leaving 9 bases between the germline ends. Germline CDR1 and CDR2: ENHRY and SYGVKD. The CDR3 is CAISEDRTSYEQYF. The CDR3 DNA is TGTGCCATCAGTGAGGACAGGACTTCCTACGAGCAGTACTTC.

This clonotype was found many times. The gene calls are TRBV30 and TRBJ1-2; D remains ambiguous. CDR3 length: 12 residues. CDR1 is GTSNPN and CDR2 is SVGIG in the germline V gene (reference sequence). The DNA for the CDR3 is TGTGCTTACCAACGGGGAGACTATGGCTACACCTTC. As protein: CAYQRGDYGYTF. Full variable domain (missing parts from reference TRBV30 and TRBJ1-2): SQTIHQWPATLVQPVGSPLSLECTVEGTSNPNLYWYRQAAGRGLQLLFYSVGIGQISSEVPQNLSASRPQDRQFILSSKKLLLSDSGFYLCAYQRGDYGYTFGSGTRLTVV.

This clonotype was detected many times. This rearrangement joins TRBV12-3 or TRBV12-4 to TRBJ2-2; TRBD2 matches 12 bases. This CDR3 has 15 amino acids. V shed 5 bases and J 13 bases; nucleotides not matched to a gene: 11. The CDR3 coding sequence is TGTGCCAGCAGTCTATTGACTAGCGGGAGTTCAGGGCTGTTTTTT. Translated: CASSLLTSGSSGLFF.

There are many counts of this clonotype. The chain recombines TRBV5-4 with TRBJ2-3; possibly TRBD1 or TRBD2 for D (5 bases each). There are 16 residues in the CDR3. Germline V gene sequence: CDR1 SGHNT, CDR2 YYREEE (reference sequence). V lost 1 base to trimming and J lost 5 bases, with 17 bases between them. The DNA of the CDR3 is TGTGCCAGCAGCTTGCCGTGGGGACCCCGTGGAGATACGCAGTATTTT. Translation: CASSLPWGPRGDTQYF.

This clonotype was recorded at least ten times. The chain is built from TRBV6-5 and TRBJ2-7; D is uncertain. The CDR3 spans 14 residues. V lost 0 bases, J lost 2 bases, and 8 bases lay in between. Germline V CDR1 and CDR2: MNHEY, SVGAGI. In DNA form, the CDR3 reads TGTGCCAGCAGTTACTCTGGCCCAACCTACGAGCAGTACTTC. Protein sequence: CASSYSGPTYEQYF.

This clonotype was observed many times. The chain couples TRBV6-2 or TRBV6-3 to TRBJ2-3; D may correspond to TRBD1 or TRBD2 (7 bases each). CDR3 length: 11 amino acids. V lost 7 bases and J lost 10, with 12 bases in between. CDR1 MNHEY and CDR2 SVGEGT come from the germline V gene. CDR3 in DNA: TGTGCCAGCACCCAGGGGGGGGCGCAGTATTTT. Its protein product is CASTQGGAQYF.

The gene calls are TRBV7-2 and TRBJ2-3, with 14 bases matching TRBD2. V shed 5 bases and J 0 bases; nucleotides not matched to a gene: 10. Germline loops: CDR1 SGHTA, CDR2 FQGNSA. This CDR3 contains 19 residues. CDR3 sequence (DNA): TGTGCCAGCAGCCTACGGACTAGCGGGAGGCCGGGTAGCACAGATACGCAGTATTTT. This gives the protein CASSLRTSGRPGSTDTQYF.

This clonotype was seen at least ten times. The rearrangement links TRBV10-3 to TRBJ2-7; the D is unclear. CDR1 ENHRY and CDR2 SYGVKD come from the germline V gene. The CDR3 is 12 residues long. Trimming cost V 7 bases and J 7 bases, with 14 bases left between them. The CDR3 region is CAITTPPLEQYF. The CDR3 nucleotides are TGTGCCATCACTACTCCCCCCTTGGAGCAGTACTTC.

This clonotype appeared many times. DNA of the CDR3: TGTGCCAGCTCACAGACTAGCACAGATACGCAGTATTTT. This gives the protein CASSQTSTDTQYF. V usage is TRBV18 and J usage is TRBJ2-3; D unclear. The CDR3 has 13 residues. V lost 4 bases, J lost 0 bases, and 5 bases lay in between. The germline V gene has CDR1 KGHSH and CDR2 LQKENI.

This clonotype was recorded at least ten times. The rearrangement links TRBV29-1 to TRBJ2-2; TRBD1 aligns across 7 bases. Trimming took 7 bases from V and 6 from J; bases not matched to a gene: 2. This CDR3 has 11 amino acids. Germline V gives CDR1 SQVTM, CDR2 ANQGSEA. The CDR3 here is CSARGPGELFF. DNA of the CDR3: TGCAGCGCTAGGGGGCCCGGGGAGCTGTTTTTT.

This clonotype occurred many times. The chain combines TRBV2 with TRBJ2-3; perhaps D is TRBD1 or TRBD2 (6 bases each). Germline CDR1 SNHLY, CDR2 FYNNEI. CDR3 length: 16 residues. Deletions cut 2 bases from V and 5 bases from J, with 17 bases between. Here the CDR3 reads CASSERTGGMGDTQYF. The DNA of the CDR3 is TGTGCCAGCAGTGAAAGGACCGGGGGCATGGGAGATACGCAGTATTTT.